The clone carrying this T cell receptor (beta chain) was detected a few times. This specimen belongs to a study of response to subunit inactivated influenza vaccine. Germline V gives CDR1 MNHEY, CDR2 SVGAGI. The CDR3 is made up of 15 amino acids. Trimming removed 0 bases from V and 8 bases from J, with 16 bases in between. TCRdb analysed the RT-PCR reads with MiXCR anew, one entry per CDR3 protein. The sample includes 160,000 or so distinct CDR3 sequences, 11% of them seen just once. The sequence derives from a man in his fifties who received an inactivated influenza vaccine. This chain uses TRBV6-5 with TRBJ1-2; D remains unclear. Sequences were derived from non-naive T cells sorted from PBMCs, sampled 40 to 50 days after vaccination. DNA of the CDR3: TGTGCCAGCAGTTACTCGGGTTGGAGGGAAGGGGGCTACACCTTC. Translation: CASSYSGWREGGYTF.